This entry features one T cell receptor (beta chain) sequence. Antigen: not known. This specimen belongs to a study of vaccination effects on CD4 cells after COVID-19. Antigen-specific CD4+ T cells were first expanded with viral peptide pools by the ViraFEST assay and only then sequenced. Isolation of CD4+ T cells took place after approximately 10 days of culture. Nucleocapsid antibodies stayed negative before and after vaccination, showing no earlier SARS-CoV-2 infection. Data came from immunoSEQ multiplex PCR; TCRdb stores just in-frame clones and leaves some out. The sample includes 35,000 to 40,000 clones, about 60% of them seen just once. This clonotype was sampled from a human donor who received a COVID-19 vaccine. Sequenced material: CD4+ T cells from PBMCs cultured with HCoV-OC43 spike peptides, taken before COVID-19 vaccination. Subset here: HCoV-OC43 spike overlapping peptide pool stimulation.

CDR3 sequence: CASSRDTNYGYTF. DNA for the CDR3: TGTGCCAGCAGCCGGGACACAAACTATGGCTACACCTTC. This chain joins TRBV28 and TRBJ1-2; weak D call: TRBD1 (6 bases). The ends were cut back, 6 bases at V and 2 bases at J, with 10 bases in the middle. The CDR3 is 13 amino acids. Germline loops: CDR1 MDHEN, CDR2 SYDVKM.